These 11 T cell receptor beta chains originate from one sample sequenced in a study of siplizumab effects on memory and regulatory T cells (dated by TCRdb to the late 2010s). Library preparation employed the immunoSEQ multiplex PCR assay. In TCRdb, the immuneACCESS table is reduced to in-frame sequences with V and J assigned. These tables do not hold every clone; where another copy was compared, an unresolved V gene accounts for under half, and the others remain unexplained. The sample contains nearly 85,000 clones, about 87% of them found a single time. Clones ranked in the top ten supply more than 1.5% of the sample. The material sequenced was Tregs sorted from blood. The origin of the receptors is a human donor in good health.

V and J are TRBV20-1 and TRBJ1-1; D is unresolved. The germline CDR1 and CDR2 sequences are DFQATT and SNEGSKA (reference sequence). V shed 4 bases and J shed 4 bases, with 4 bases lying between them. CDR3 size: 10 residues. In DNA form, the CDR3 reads TGCAGTGCTAAGGGCACTGAAGCTTTCTTT. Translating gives CSAKGTEAFF.

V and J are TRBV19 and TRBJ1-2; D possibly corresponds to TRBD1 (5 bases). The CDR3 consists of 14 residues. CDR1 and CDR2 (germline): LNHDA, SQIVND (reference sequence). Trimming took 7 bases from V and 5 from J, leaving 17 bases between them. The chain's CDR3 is CASTYGGFEYGYTF. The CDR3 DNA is TGTGCCAGTACTTACGGGGGATTTGAGTATGGCTACACCTTC.

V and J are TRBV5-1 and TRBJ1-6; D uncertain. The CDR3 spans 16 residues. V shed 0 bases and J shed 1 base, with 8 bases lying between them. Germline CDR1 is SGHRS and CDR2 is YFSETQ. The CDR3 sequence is CASSLDHGSYNSPLHF. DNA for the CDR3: TGCGCCAGCAGCTTGGACCATGGATCCTATAATTCACCCCTCCACTTT.

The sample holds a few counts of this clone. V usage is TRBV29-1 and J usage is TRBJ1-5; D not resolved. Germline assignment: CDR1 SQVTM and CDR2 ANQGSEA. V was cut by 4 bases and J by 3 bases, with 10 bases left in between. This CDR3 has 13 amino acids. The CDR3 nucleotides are TGCAGCGTTGGCTGGCAGCCCAATCAGCCCCAGCATTTT. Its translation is CSVGWQPNQPQHF.

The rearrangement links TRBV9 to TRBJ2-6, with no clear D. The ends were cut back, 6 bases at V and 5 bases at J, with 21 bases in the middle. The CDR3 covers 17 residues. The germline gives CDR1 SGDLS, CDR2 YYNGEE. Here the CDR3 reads CASTPGVAMVRANVLTF. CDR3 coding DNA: TGTGCCAGCACCCCAGGCGTGGCCATGGTCAGGGCCAACGTCCTGACTTTC. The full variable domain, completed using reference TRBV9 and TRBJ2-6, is DSGVTQTPKHLITATGQRVTLRCSPRSGDLSVYWYQQSLDQGLQFLIQYYNGEERAKGNILERFSAQQFPDLHSELNLSSLELGDSALYFCASTPGVAMVRANVLTFGAGSRLTVL.

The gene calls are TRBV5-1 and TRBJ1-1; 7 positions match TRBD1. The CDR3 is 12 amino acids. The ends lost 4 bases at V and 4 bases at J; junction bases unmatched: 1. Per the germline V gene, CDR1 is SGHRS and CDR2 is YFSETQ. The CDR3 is CASSRGPTEAFF. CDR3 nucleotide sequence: TGCGCCAGCAGCAGGGGGCCCACTGAAGCTTTCTTT.

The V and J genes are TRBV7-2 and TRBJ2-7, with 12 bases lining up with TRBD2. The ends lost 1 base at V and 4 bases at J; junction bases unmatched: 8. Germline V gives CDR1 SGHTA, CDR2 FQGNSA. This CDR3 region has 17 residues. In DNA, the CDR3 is TGTGCCAGCAGCTTAGGGATCCTAGCGGGGGGGCCGTACGAGCAGTACTTC. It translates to CASSLGILAGGPYEQYF.

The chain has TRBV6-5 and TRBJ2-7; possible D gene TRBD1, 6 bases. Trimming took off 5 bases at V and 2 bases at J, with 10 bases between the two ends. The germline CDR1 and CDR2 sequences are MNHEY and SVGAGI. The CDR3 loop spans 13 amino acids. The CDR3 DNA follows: TGTGCCAGCAGTCGGACAGACGCCTACGAGCAGTACTTC. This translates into CASSRTDAYEQYF.

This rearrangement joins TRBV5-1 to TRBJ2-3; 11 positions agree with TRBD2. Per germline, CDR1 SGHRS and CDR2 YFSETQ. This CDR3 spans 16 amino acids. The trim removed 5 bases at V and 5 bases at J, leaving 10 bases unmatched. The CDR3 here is CASRPSSGGAVDTQYF. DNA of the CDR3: TGCGCCAGCAGACCCAGTAGCGGGGGGGCCGTAGATACGCAGTATTTT.

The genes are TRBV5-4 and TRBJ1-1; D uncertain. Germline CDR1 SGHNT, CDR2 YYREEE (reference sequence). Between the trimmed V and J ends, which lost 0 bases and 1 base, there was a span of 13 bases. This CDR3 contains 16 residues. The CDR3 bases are TGTGCCAGCAGCTTGGCTGGGGTTGCGGGGAACACTGAAGCTTTCTTT. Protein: CASSLAGVAGNTEAFF.

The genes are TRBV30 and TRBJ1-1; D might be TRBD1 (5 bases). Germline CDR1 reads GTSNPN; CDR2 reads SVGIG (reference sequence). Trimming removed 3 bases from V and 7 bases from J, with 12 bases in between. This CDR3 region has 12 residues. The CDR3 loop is CAWRAQEIEAFF. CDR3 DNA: TGTGCCTGGAGGGCACAGGAGATTGAAGCTTTCTTT. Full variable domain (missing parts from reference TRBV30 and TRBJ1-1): SQTIHQWPATLVQPVGSPLSLECTVEGTSNPNLYWYRQAAGRGLQLLFYSVGIGQISSEVPQNLSASRPQDRQFILSSKKLLLSDSGFYLCAWRAQEIEAFFGQGTRLTVV.